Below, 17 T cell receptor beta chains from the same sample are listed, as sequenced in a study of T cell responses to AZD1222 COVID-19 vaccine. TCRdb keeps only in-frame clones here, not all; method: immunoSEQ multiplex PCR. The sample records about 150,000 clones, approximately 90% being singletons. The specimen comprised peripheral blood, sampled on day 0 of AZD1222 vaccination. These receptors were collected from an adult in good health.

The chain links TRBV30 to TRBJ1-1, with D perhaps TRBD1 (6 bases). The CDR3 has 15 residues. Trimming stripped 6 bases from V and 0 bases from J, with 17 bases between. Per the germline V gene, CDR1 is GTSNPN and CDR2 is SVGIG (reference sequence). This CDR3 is CACSDIQGLNTEAFF. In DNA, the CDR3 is TGTGCCTGCTCGGACATACAGGGCTTGAACACTGAAGCTTTCTTT.

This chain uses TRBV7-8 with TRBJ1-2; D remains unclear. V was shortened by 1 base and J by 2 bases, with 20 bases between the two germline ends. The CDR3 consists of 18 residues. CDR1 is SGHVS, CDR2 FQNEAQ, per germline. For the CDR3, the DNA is TGTGCCAGCAGCTTAGTACCCGGCCTCGGACCGATAAACTATGGCTACACCTTC. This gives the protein CASSLVPGLGPINYGYTF.

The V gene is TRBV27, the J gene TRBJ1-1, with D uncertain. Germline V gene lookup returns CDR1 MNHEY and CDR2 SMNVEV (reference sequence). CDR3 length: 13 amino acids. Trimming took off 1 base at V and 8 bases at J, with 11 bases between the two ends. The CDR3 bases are TGTGCCAGCAGTTTATATCCCGGCAGAGAAGCTTTCTTT. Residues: CASSLYPGREAFF.

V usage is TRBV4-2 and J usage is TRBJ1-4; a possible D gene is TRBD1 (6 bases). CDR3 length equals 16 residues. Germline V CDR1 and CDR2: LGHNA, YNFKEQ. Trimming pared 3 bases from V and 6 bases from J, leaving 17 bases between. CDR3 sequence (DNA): TGTGCCAGCAGCCAGATCCCCCAGGGGTGGGATGAAAAACTGTTTTTT. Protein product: CASSQIPQGWDEKLFF.

CDR3 in amino acids: CASSDFRGVTDTQYF. Here the CDR3 DNA reads TGTGCCAGCAGTGATTTTCGGGGTGTCACAGATACGCAGTATTTT. The V call is TRBV6-1, the J call TRBJ2-3; D might be TRBD2 (5 bases). Trimming cost V 3 bases and J 2 bases, with 12 bases left between them. CDR3 size: 15 residues. Germline CDR1 and CDR2: MNHNS and SASEGT.

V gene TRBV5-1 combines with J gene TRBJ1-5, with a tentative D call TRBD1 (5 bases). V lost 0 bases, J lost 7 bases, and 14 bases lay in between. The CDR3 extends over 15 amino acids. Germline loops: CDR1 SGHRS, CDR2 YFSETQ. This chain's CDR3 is CASSLEGGENQPQHF. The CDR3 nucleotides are TGCGCCAGCAGCTTGGAGGGAGGGGAAAACCAGCCCCAGCATTTT.

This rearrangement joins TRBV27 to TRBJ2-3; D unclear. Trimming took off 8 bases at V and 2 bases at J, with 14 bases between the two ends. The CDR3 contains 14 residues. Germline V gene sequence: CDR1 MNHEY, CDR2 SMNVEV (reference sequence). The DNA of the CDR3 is TGTGCCAGCCGACAATCCCGTTTCACAGATACGCAGTATTTT. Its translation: CASRQSRFTDTQYF.

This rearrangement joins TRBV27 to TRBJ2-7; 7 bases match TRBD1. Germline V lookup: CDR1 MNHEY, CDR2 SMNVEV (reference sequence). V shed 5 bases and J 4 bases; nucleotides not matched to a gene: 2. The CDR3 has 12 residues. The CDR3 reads CASSMGQYEQYF. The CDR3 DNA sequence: TGTGCCAGCAGTATGGGACAGTACGAGCAGTACTTC.

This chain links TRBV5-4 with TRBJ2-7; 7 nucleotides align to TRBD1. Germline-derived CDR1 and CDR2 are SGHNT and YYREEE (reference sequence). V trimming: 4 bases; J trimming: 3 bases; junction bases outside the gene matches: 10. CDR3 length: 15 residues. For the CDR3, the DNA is TGTGCCAGCAGCCAACCGGGACAGCTACTCTACGAGCAGTACTTC. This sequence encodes CASSQPGQLLYEQYF. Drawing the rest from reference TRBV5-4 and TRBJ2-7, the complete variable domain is ETGVTQSPTHLIKTRGQQVTLRCSSQSGHNTVSWYQQALGQGPQFIFQYYREEENGRGNFPPRFSGLQFPNYSSELNVNALELDDSALYLCASSQPGQLLYEQYFGPGTRLTVT.

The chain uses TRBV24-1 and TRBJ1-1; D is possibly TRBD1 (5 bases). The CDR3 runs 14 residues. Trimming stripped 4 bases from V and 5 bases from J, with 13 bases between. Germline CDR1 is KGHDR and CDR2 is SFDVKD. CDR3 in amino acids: CATSDPGTGTEAFF. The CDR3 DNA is TGTGCCACCAGTGACCCCGGGACCGGGACTGAAGCTTTCTTT.

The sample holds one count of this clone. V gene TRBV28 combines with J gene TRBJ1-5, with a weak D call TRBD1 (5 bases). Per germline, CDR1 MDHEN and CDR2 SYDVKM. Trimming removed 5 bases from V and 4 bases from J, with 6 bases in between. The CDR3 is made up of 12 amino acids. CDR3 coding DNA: TGTGCCAGCAGTCGGACAAATCAGCCCCAGCATTTT. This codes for CASSRTNQPQHF. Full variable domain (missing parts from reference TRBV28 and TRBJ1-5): DVKVTQSSRYLVKRTGEKVFLECVQDMDHENMFWYRQDPGLGLRLIYFSYDVKMKEKGDIPEGYSVSREKKERFSLILESASTNQTSMYLCASSRTNQPQHFGDGTRLSIL.

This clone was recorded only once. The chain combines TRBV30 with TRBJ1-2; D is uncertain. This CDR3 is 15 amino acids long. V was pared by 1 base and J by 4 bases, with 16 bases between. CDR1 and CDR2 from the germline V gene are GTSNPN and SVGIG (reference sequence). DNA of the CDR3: TGTGCCTGGAGTGGAAGTGAGAGGGTATTCTATGGCTACACCTTC. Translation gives CAWSGSERVFYGYTF.

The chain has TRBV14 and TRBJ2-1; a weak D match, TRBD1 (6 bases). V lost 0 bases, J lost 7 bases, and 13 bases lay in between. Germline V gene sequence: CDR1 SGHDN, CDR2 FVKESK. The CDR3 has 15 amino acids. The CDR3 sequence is CASSQDAVRGNEQFF. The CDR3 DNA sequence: TGTGCCAGCAGCCAAGACGCTGTTAGGGGGAATGAGCAGTTCTTC. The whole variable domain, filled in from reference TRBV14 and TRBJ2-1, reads EAGVTQFPSHSVIEKGQTVTLRCDPISGHDNLYWYRRVMGKEIKFLLHFVKESKQDESGMPNNRFLAERTGGTYSTLKVQPAELEDSGVYFCASSQDAVRGNEQFFGPGTRLTVL.

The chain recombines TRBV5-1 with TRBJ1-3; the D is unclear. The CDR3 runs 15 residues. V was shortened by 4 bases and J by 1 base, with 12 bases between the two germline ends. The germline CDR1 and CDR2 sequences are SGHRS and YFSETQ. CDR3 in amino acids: CASSPLGVSGNTIYF. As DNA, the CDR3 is TGCGCCAGCAGCCCCTTAGGTGTTTCTGGAAACACCATATATTTT. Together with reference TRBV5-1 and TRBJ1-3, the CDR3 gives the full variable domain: KAGVTQTPRYLIKTRGQQVTLSCSPISGHRSVSWYQQTPGQGLQFLFEYFSETQRNKGNFPGRFSGRQFSNSRSEMNVSTLELGDSALYLCASSPLGVSGNTIYFGEGSWLTVV.

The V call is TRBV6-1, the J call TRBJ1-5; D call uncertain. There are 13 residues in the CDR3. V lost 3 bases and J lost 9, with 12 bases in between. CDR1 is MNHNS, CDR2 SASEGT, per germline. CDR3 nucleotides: TGTGCCAGCAGTGACCCCCAGTTGAGGCCCCAGCATTTT. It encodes CASSDPQLRPQHF.

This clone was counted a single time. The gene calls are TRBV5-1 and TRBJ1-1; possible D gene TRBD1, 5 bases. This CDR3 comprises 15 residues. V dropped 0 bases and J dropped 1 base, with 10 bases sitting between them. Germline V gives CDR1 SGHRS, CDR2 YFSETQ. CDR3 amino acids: CASSLEGRANTEAFF. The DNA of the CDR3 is TGCGCCAGCAGCTTGGAAGGCAGGGCGAACACTGAAGCTTTCTTT.

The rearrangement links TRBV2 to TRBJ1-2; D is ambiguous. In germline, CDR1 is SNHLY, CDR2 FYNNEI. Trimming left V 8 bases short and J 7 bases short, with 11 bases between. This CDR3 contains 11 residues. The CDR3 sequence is CASGRIRGYTF. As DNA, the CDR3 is TGTGCCAGCGGACGAATCCGTGGCTACACCTTC.